The present TCR beta chain was sequenced within a study of human T cells and chemical hapten exposure. In this sample, this clonotype turned up many times. TCRdb recomputed calls from the RACE reads with MiXCR, one row per CDR3 protein. This sample has 84,000 or so distinct CDR3 sequences; roughly a tenth occur once, and the top ten carry 2% to 2.5%. V was trimmed by 0 bases and J by 3 bases, leaving 15 bases between them. Germline lookup yields CDR1 DFQATT and CDR2 SNEGSKA (reference sequence). The CDR3 loop spans 15 amino acids. The sample's time point: patch test 2, 6 weeks after DPC sensitization. Treatment: therapeutic diphenylcyclopropenone sensitization with weekly scalp DPC.

The sequenced sample was whole blood, obtained in connection with sensitization to the hapten diphenylcyclopropenone (DPC). The chain is built from TRBV20-1 and TRBJ2-7, with D maybe TRBD2 (5 bases). The source is a woman aged 30 to 39 with alopecia areata. Some clones in this sample may be carry-over from other donors' samples. The CDR3 nucleotides are TGCAGTGCTAGAGAGGCTTCTAGCTTGGGCTACGAGCAGTACTTC. Protein sequence: CSAREASSLGYEQYF.